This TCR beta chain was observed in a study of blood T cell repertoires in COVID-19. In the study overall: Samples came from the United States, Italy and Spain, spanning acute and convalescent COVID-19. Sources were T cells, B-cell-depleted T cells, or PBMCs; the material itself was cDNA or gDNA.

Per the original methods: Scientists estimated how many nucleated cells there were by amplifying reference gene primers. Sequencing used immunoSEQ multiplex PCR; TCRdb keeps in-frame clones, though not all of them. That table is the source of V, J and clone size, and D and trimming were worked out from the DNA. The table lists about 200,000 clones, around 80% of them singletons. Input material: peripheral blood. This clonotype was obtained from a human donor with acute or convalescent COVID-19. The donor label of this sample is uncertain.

CDR3 nucleotides: TGTGCCAGCAACCGGGACAGGGGCCCTAGCGGGAGGGCCAATGAGCAGTTCTTC. This translates into CASNRDRGPSGRANEQFF. This chain links TRBV5-8 with TRBJ2-1; 12 bases fit TRBD2. The CDR3 totals 18 residues. Germline V gene data show CDR1 as SGHTS and CDR2 as YDEGEE. The ends lost 6 bases at V and 6 bases at J; junction bases unmatched: 16.